Listed here are 26 T cell receptor beta chains from one sample, sequenced in a study of T-cell reconstitution after alpha-beta-depleted transplantation in children listed by TCRdb under 2016. Receptor amplification or capture employed PCR. The listed sequencing device is Illumina HiSeq 2500. TCR libraries were prepared with molecular barcoding, using unique molecular identifiers to normalize TCRbeta repertoire quantification. TCRdb reran the public reads through fastp at Q25 and MiXCR, keeping productive beta chains. Rows matching on CDR3 protein sequence are summarized as one entry with the most common DNA and genes. For this sample there are approximately 1,000,000 distinct CDR3 sequences; about 26% appear just once. The ten biggest clones cover under 30% of the sample. The intended sense of this specimen's treatment or condition label: allogeneic hematopoietic cell transplantation with graft depleted of TCRalphabeta T cells and CD19 B cells.

The sample consisted of PBMCs, mostly from graft donor cells, taken 360 days after TCRalphabeta/CD19-depleted stem cell transplant. The receptors stem from a boy younger than two who had a stem cell transplant for SCID, so the T cells may come from the graft donor.

The genes are TRBV7-2 and TRBJ2-1; the match to TRBD1 covers 10 bases. V shed 10 bases and J 5 bases; nucleotides not matched to a gene: 5. This CDR3 has 13 amino acids. Germline V CDR1 and CDR2: SGHTA, FQGNSA. CDR3 sequence (DNA): TGTGCCACACGACAGGGGGCGAACAATGAGCAGTTCTTC. The encoded protein is CATRQGANNEQFF.

The chain combines TRBV20-1 with TRBJ2-4; a possible D gene is TRBD1 (5 bases). The V end lost 6 bases, the J end lost 7 bases, and 22 bases lay between the germline ends. The CDR3 covers 15 residues. Germline CDR1 reads DFQATT; CDR2 reads SNEGSKA (reference sequence). The CDR3 sequence: CSASPPRVNRNIQYF. The CDR3 bases are TGCAGTGCCTCCCCCCCCAGGGTAAATAGGAACATTCAGTACTTC.

This clonotype was seen more than once but under ten times. V is TRBV4-3 and J is TRBJ2-1, with a weak D call TRBD1 (6 bases). CDR1 and CDR2 (germline): LGHNA, YSLEER. Trimming removed 0 bases at V and 6 bases at J, with 12 bases between. The CDR3 consists of 15 residues. CDR3 in DNA: TGCGCCAGCAGCCAAGACCCACGAGGGGGCAATGAGCAGTTCTTC. This gives the protein CASSQDPRGGNEQFF.

The CDR3 DNA sequence: TGTGCCAGCTCACCACCTACCCAAGAGACCCAGTACTTC. Translation gives CASSPPTQETQYF. The V and J genes are TRBV18 and TRBJ2-5; D remains ambiguous. The germline V gene has CDR1 KGHSH and CDR2 LQKENI. The CDR3 runs 13 residues. Trimming left V 0 bases short and J 1 base short, with 3 bases between.

This rearrangement joins TRBV5-1 to TRBJ2-7; D is undetermined. CDR1 SGHRS and CDR2 YFSETQ come from the germline V gene. The length of the CDR3 is 15 residues. Between the trimmed V and J ends, which lost 0 bases and 0 bases, there was a span of 10 bases. The CDR3 spells CASSLDGQSSYEQYF. CDR3 coding DNA: TGCGCCAGCAGCTTGGATGGCCAGTCCTCCTACGAGCAGTACTTC.

V usage is TRBV20-1 and J usage is TRBJ1-6, with D maybe TRBD1 (5 bases). The germline V gene encodes CDR1 DFQATT and CDR2 SNEGSKA (reference sequence). The CDR3 totals 16 residues. V lost 2 bases, J lost 0 bases, and 11 bases lay in between. The chain's CDR3 is CSARHEGISYNSPLHF. In DNA form, the CDR3 reads TGCAGTGCTAGACACGAGGGGATCTCCTATAATTCACCCCTCCACTTT.

J is TRBJ1-2 and V is TRBV10-3; 7 bases map to TRBD1. Germline CDR1 is ENHRY and CDR2 is SYGVKD. The CDR3 is 18 residues long. V shed 2 bases, J shed 1 base, and the junction held 13 bases outside the gene matches. This CDR3 is CAISEPLGQPHYNYGYTF. The CDR3, as DNA: TGTGCCATCAGTGAGCCTCTGGGACAGCCACATTATAACTATGGCTACACCTTC.

A few counts support this clonotype. V usage is TRBV10-1 and J usage is TRBJ2-3, with unresolved D. The CDR3 sequence is 15 residues long. Germline CDR1 reads WNHNN; CDR2 reads SYGVQD (reference sequence). Deletions cut 0 bases from V and 2 bases from J, with 9 bases between. In DNA, the CDR3 is TGCGCCAGCAGTGAGTCAAGGTCGCACACAGATACGCAGTATTTT. Its translation is CASSESRSHTDTQYF.

V usage is TRBV5-6 and J usage is TRBJ1-5; 7 bases agree with TRBD1. CDR1 and CDR2 from the germline V gene are SGHDT and YYEEEE. CDR3 length: 18 residues. V gave up 0 bases and J gave up 2 bases; unmatched junction bases: 11. This chain's CDR3 is CASSLAGDRVWGNQPQHF. The CDR3 nucleotides are TGTGCCAGCAGCTTGGCCGGTGACAGGGTTTGGGGCAATCAGCCCCAGCATTTT. Full variable domain (missing parts from reference TRBV5-6 and TRBJ1-5): DAGVTQSPTHLIKTRGQQVTLRCSPKSGHDTVSWYQQALGQGPQFIFQYYEEEERQRGNFPDRFSGHQFPNYSSELNVNALLLGDSALYLCASSLAGDRVWGNQPQHFGDGTRLSIL.

This CDR3 reads CASSLEGMGTQYF. The CDR3 DNA reads TGTGCCAGCAGCTTGGAAGGGATGGGGACCCAGTACTTC. The J gene is TRBJ2-5, the V gene TRBV5-8; D gene unclear. Trimming left V 0 bases short and J 7 bases short, with 10 bases between. The CDR3 has 13 amino acids. In germline, CDR1 is SGHTS, CDR2 YDEGEE.

This sequence joins TRBV20-1 and TRBJ2-4; D may be TRBD2 (6 bases). The V end lost 2 bases, the J end lost 0 bases, and 14 bases lay between the germline ends. CDR3 length: 16 amino acids. The germline CDR1 and CDR2 sequences are DFQATT and SNEGSKA (reference sequence). CDR3 DNA: TGCAGTGCTAGAAGTAGCGGATTCCTAGCCAAAAACATTCAGTACTTC. Protein sequence: CSARSSGFLAKNIQYF.

This chain links TRBV6-1 with TRBJ1-1; D unclear. The V gene's germline CDR1 is MNHNS and CDR2 SASEGT. This CDR3 region has 14 residues. V was pared by 2 bases and J by 1 base, with 8 bases between. In DNA form, the CDR3 reads TGTGCCAGCAGTGAACATACCAAGAACACTGAAGCTTTCTTT. This gives the protein CASSEHTKNTEAFF.

This clonotype has at least ten counts. V and J are TRBV20-1 and TRBJ2-7; no clear D gene. This CDR3 comprises 11 residues. V was shortened by 5 bases and J by 6 bases, with 11 bases between the two germline ends. The V gene's germline CDR1 is DFQATT and CDR2 SNEGSKA (reference sequence). The CDR3 DNA sequence: TGCAGTGCTGGAAGAGCCCTCGAGCAGTACTTC. This codes for CSAGRALEQYF.

The table lists this clonotype with a few counts. The chain uses TRBV6-1 and TRBJ2-2; the D is unclear. This CDR3 comprises 14 residues. The V gene lost 6 bases and the J gene lost 3 bases, with 11 bases spanning the gap. Germline CDR1 MNHNS, CDR2 SASEGT. The CDR3 spells CASRAIGHTGELFF. In DNA form, the CDR3 reads TGTGCCAGCAGGGCAATTGGGCACACCGGGGAGCTGTTTTTT.

The chain joins TRBV28 to TRBJ2-7, with no clear D. Per the germline V gene, CDR1 is MDHEN and CDR2 is SYDVKM. V lost 1 base and J lost 2, with 9 bases in between. The CDR3 sequence is 14 residues long. The CDR3 spells CASSLSDGTYEQYF. CDR3 in DNA: TGTGCCAGCAGTTTATCAGACGGAACCTACGAGCAGTACTTC.

This clonotype has only a few counts. The chain joins TRBV28 to TRBJ1-5, with D perhaps matching TRBD1 (6 bases). Trimming cost V 4 bases and J 3 bases, with 19 bases left between them. The CDR3 has 17 residues. Germline assignment: CDR1 MDHEN and CDR2 SYDVKM. CDR3 amino acids: CASSSIRGWGPNQPQHF. The CDR3, as DNA: TGTGCCAGCAGTTCCATTCGGGGGTGGGGGCCCAATCAGCCCCAGCATTTT.

In this sample, this clonotype turned up a few times. The chain has TRBV30 and TRBJ2-1; the match to TRBD1 covers 9 bases. The CDR3 has 14 residues. Germline values: CDR1 GTSNPN, CDR2 SVGIG (reference sequence). The trim removed 5 bases at V and 4 bases at J, leaving 6 bases unmatched. This chain's CDR3 is CAWSRDRVYNEQFF. CDR3 sequence (DNA): TGTGCCTGGTCAAGGGACAGGGTGTACAATGAGCAGTTCTTC.

This clonotype was counted a few times. V and J are TRBV10-3 and TRBJ2-7; D might be TRBD1 or TRBD2, each matching 5 bases. There are 14 residues in the CDR3. Between the trimmed V and J ends, which lost 7 bases and 4 bases, there was a span of 17 bases. Per germline, CDR1 ENHRY and CDR2 SYGVKD. The CDR3 loop is CAITRTGTGYEQYF. CDR3 DNA: TGTGCCATCACCAGGACCGGGACGGGGTACGAGCAGTACTTC.

The gene calls are TRBV12-5 and TRBJ2-1, with TRBD2 matching 13 bases. The junction had 10 bases not matched to a gene; V was cut back by 5 bases and J by 9 bases. Germline V gene sequence: CDR1 LGHNT, CDR2 FRNRAP. This CDR3 spans 16 amino acids. In DNA, the CDR3 is TGTGCTAGTGGTCCCTCCGGGACTAGCGGGGTTGGTGAGCAGTTCTTC. Translated: CASGPSGTSGVGEQFF.

The chain carries TRBV29-1 and TRBJ2-5; 14 nucleotides agree with TRBD2. The V gene's germline CDR1 is SQVTM and CDR2 ANQGSEA. After removal of 7 bases from V and 7 bases from J, the junction contained 8 bases not matched to a gene. CDR3 length: 14 residues. The CDR3 region is CSAGLAGGRGTQYF. DNA for the CDR3: TGCAGCGCAGGACTAGCGGGGGGCCGGGGGACCCAGTACTTC.

V gene TRBV28 combines with J gene TRBJ2-3; possibly TRBD1 or TRBD2 for D (6 bases each). CDR1 and CDR2 (germline): MDHEN, SYDVKM. Trimming pared 6 bases from V and 1 base from J, leaving 14 bases between. The CDR3 sequence is 15 residues long. The CDR3 region has the DNA TGTGCCAGCAGCTCTTCAGGGGAGGGCACAGATACGCAGTATTTT. Its protein is CASSSSGEGTDTQYF.

This clonotype was observed a handful of times. V gene TRBV15 combines with J gene TRBJ2-3; D is undetermined. CDR3 length equals 15 residues. Per the germline V gene, CDR1 is LNHNV and CDR2 is YYDKDF (reference sequence). V was trimmed by 1 base and J by 0 bases, leaving 8 bases between them. CDR3 sequence (DNA): TGTGCCACCAGCAGAGGTGCAACGAGCACAGATACGCAGTATTTT. Translation: CATSRGATSTDTQYF.

The J gene is TRBJ2-1, the V gene TRBV12-3 or TRBV12-4, with 14 bases that match TRBD2. The CDR3 is 17 amino acids. After removal of 0 bases from V and 7 bases from J, the junction contained 5 bases not matched to a gene. This CDR3 is CASSLALGLAGENEQFF. As DNA, the CDR3 is TGTGCCAGCAGTTTAGCGTTGGGACTAGCGGGGGAGAATGAGCAGTTCTTC.

V usage is TRBV15 and J usage is TRBJ1-3, with D possibly TRBD1 on 6 matching bases. The germline V gene has CDR1 LNHNV and CDR2 YYDKDF (reference sequence). The CDR3 is 15 amino acids. Trimming cost V 4 bases and J 0 bases, with 10 bases left between them. The DNA for the CDR3 is TGTGCCACCAGCAAGGACAGAGCCTCTGGAAACACCATATATTTT. This codes for CATSKDRASGNTIYF.

This chain links TRBV9 with TRBJ2-1; D perhaps matches TRBD2 (6 bases). V shed 0 bases and J shed 4 bases, with 11 bases lying between them. Per germline, CDR1 SGDLS and CDR2 YYNGEE. CDR3 length: 15 amino acids. The CDR3 protein is CASSVGGEEYNEQFF. CDR3 coding DNA: TGTGCCAGCAGCGTAGGCGGGGAGGAGTACAATGAGCAGTTCTTC. The full variable domain, its missing parts supplied by reference TRBV9 and TRBJ2-1, is DSGVTQTPKHLITATGQRVTLRCSPRSGDLSVYWYQQSLDQGLQFLIQYYNGEERAKGNILERFSAQQFPDLHSELNLSSLELGDSALYFCASSVGGEEYNEQFFGPGTRLTVL.

The V gene is TRBV27, the J gene TRBJ2-7; tentatively, D is TRBD2 (6 bases). The germline V gene has CDR1 MNHEY and CDR2 SMNVEV (reference sequence). The CDR3 runs 13 residues. Trimming pared 5 bases from V and 5 bases from J, leaving 13 bases between. For the CDR3, the DNA is TGTGCCAGCAGTCTAGAAGGCGGGAACGAGCAGTACTTC. This codes for CASSLEGGNEQYF.